This entry describes one T cell receptor beta chain. The data originate from a study of T cell repertoires in ileal Crohn's disease. The wider study: From the surgical specimen's inflamed ileum, biopsies were taken as M0.

Time point: inflamed ileum from the surgical specimen. Included were adult ileal or ileocolonic Crohn's patients indicated for ileocolonic resection. Sequencing used immunoSEQ multiplex PCR; TCRdb keeps in-frame clones, though not all of them. The sample records 16,000 or so clones, about 92% being singletons. The receptor was isolated from an adult with Crohn's disease. The sequencing sample was made of ileal tissue.

As DNA, the CDR3 is TGTGCCAGCAGCTCCCCGAAAGGGGCAGGTCTCTTGAACACTGAAGCTTTCTTT. Protein sequence: CASSSPKGAGLLNTEAFF. V is TRBV7-8 and J is TRBJ1-1, with D perhaps TRBD1 (5 bases). Germline V gene lookup returns CDR1 SGHVS and CDR2 FQNEAQ. The ends were cut back, 4 bases at V and 0 bases at J, with 21 bases in the middle. The length of the CDR3 is 18 residues.